This paragraph covers one T cell receptor (beta chain) sequence. Its antigen is not known. The sample carries other DNA sequences with the same CDR3. The data are from a study of beta chain features in type 1 diabetes. Broader study findings: Shorter TCRB CDR3s, moderately but significantly so, were found in Type 1 diabetes patients in all four CD4+ subsets. TCRB rearrangement may or may not be influenced by HLA type; here this remained unresolved.

The study reverse transcribed the entire isolated RNA, so it sequenced expressed TCRB transcripts. Approximately 3.7 million reads per sample on average were obtained from naive, central memory and regulatory T cell samples. Clones were sequenced by immunoSEQ multiplex PCR, and TCRdb holds only the in-frame ones, with some missing. Here the sample spans around 280,000 clones, around 16% being singletons. This CDR3 has 13 amino acids. The germline gives CDR1 GTSNPN, CDR2 SVGIG (reference sequence). Trimming pared 0 bases from V and 4 bases from J, leaving 7 bases between. Stem cell-like memory, regulatory, central memory and naive CD4+ cells were sorted via CD45RO/CCR7/CD25/CD127/CD95/CD27.

The chain joins TRBV30 to TRBJ1-5; no clear D gene. This TCR was recovered from a man aged 18 to 30 with type 1 diabetes. The sample taken for sequencing was naive CD4+ T cells from blood. CDR3 sequence: CAWSVRGNQPQHF. The CDR3 bases are TGTGCCTGGAGTGTACGCGGGAATCAGCCCCAGCATTTT.